The present T cell receptor (beta chain) was sequenced within a study of blood T cell repertoires in COVID-19. On this clone itself: The sample holds other DNA sequences that translate to the same CDR3.

The protocol was immunoSEQ multiplex PCR, while the TCRdb copy is restricted to in-frame clones and leaves out a portion. The sample shows approximately 240,000 clones, 83% of them seen only once. CDR1 and CDR2 (germline): MNHEY, SMNVEV (reference sequence). This CDR3 comprises 12 residues. V shed 3 bases and J shed 7 bases, with 7 bases lying between them. Sequenced sample: peripheral blood. The TCR was taken from a woman aged 25 to 39 with COVID-19, enrolled during active disease. The chain recombines TRBV27 with TRBJ2-1; TRBD2 is a possible D gene (5 bases). CDR3 sequence reads: CASSFRGNEQFF. The CDR3 coding sequence is TGTGCCAGCAGTTTTCGGGGAAATGAGCAGTTCTTC.